This is a list of T cell receptor beta chains from one sample in a study of Graves' ophthalmopathy and Graves' hyperthyroidism. Each CDR3 protein is one row after TCRdb ran MiXCR on the multiplex PCR reads. The sample contains 350,000 or so distinct CDR3 sequences, about a sixth of which appear only once. The material sequenced was peripheral blood. The receptors originated from an adult man with Graves' ophthalmopathy. Both conserved end residues are part of each CDR3. The D gene is left open where the match is weak. Expanded clones get a size class; other rows say once, few or many, or leave the size out.

many TRBJ2-2 - TRBV25-1 TGTGCCAGCAGTGAAGGGCAGGGAAACACCGGGGAGCTGTTTTTT CASSEGQGNTGELFF
many TRBJ2-7 TRBD2 TRBV12-3/TRBV12-4 TGTGCCAGCAGTCCCCGGACACCCTCCGGGACTAGCGGGGGGGAGCAGTACTTC CASSPRTPSGTSGGEQYF
many TRBJ1-5 TRBD1 TRBV30 TGTGCCGGACAGGGGGCAGGTCAGCCCCAGCATTTT CAGQGAGQPQHF
many TRBJ2-5 - TRBV5-6 TGTGCCAGCAGCTTGTATCAGAACCAAGAGACCCAGTACTTC CASSLYQNQETQYF
many TRBJ2-5 TRBD1 TRBV11-2 TGTGCCAGCAGCTTAGATCTCGAGTCAGGGGGACGGGAGACCCAGTACTTC CASSLDLESGGRETQYF
many TRBJ1-1 - TRBV27 TGTGCCAGCAGTTCTTGGGGCCAGAACACTGAAGCTTTCTTT CASSSWGQNTEAFF
many TRBJ1-1 - TRBV5-1 TGCGCCAGCAGCTTCCTCCCTCGGGGCCACACTGAAGCTTTCTTT CASSFLPRGHTEAFF
many TRBJ1-2 - TRBV27 TGTGCCAGCAGTTGGGGCGGGGGGGGCGCGTATGGCTACACCTTC CASSWGGGGAYGYTF
few TRBJ2-7 - TRBV10-3 TGTGCCATCAGTAAGGACATTACCTACGAGCAGTACTTC CAISKDITYEQYF
many TRBJ1-3 - TRBV11-1 TGTGCCAGCAGCTTATCTATCTCTGGAAACACCATATATTTT CASSLSISGNTIYF
few TRBJ1-5 - TRBV27 TGTGCCAGCAGTTCGGGGACGGGGCCCCAGCATTTT CASSSGTGPQHF
many TRBJ2-7 TRBD1 TRBV29-1 TGCAGCGTTGCGACAGGGGGCGACGAGCAGTACTTC CSVATGGDEQYF
many TRBJ2-7 TRBD2 TRBV4-2 TGTGCCAGCAGCCAAGGACTAGCTCTCGAGCAGTACTTC CASSQGLALEQYF
- TRBJ1-5 - TRBV6-1 TGTGCCAGCGTACCCAGGGCGCAATATAGCAATCAGCCCCAGCATTTT CASVPRAQYSNQPQHF
many TRBJ1-2 - TRBV15 TGTGCCACCAGCAGAGATCCTGGGGGGTTGGACTATGGCTACACCTTC CATSRDPGGLDYGYTF
many TRBJ2-2 TRBD1 TRBV6-1 TGTGCCACCAAGGGACAGCGCACCGGGGAGCTGTTTTTT CATKGQRTGELFF
many TRBJ2-7 - TRBV7-9 TGTGCCAGCAGCTTAACACAGGGTAAACTGCACGAGCAGTACTTC CASSLTQGKLHEQYF
many TRBJ2-5 TRBD1 TRBV28 TGTGCCAGCAGTGCCGGGACAGGACTGTACCAAGAGACCCAGTACTTC CASSAGTGLYQETQYF
many TRBJ1-5 - TRBV6-1 TGTACCAGCACCTATGCCTGGGGGGCGTCGGGTCCGCCCCAGCATTTT CTSTYAWGASGPPQHF
many TRBJ1-1 TRBD1 TRBV29-1 TGCAGCGTTAAACAGGGGGCGATGAACACTGAAGCTTTCTTT CSVKQGAMNTEAFF